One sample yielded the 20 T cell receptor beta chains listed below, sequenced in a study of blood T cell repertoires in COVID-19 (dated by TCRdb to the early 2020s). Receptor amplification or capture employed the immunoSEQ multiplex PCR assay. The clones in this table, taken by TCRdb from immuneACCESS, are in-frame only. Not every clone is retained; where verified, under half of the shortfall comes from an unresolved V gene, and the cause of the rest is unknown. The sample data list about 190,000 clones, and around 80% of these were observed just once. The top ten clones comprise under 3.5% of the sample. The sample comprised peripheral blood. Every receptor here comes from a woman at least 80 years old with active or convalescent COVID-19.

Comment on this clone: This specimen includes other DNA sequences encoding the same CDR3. The DNA for the CDR3 is TGTGCCAGCAGGCGGGGGAATCAGCCCCAGCATTTT. Protein sequence: CASRRGNQPQHF. The chain has TRBV12-3 or TRBV12-4 and TRBJ1-5; the D gene is possibly TRBD1 (5 bases). The CDR3 runs 12 residues. Trimming took 6 bases from V and 4 from J, leaving 7 bases between them.

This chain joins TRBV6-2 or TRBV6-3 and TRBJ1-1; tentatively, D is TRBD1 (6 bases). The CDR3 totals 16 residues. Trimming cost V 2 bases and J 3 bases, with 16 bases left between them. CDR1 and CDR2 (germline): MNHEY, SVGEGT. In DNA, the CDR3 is TGTGCCAGCAGTTACCTTCAGGGGCGCCTAGACACTGAAGCTTTCTTT. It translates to CASSYLQGRLDTEAFF.

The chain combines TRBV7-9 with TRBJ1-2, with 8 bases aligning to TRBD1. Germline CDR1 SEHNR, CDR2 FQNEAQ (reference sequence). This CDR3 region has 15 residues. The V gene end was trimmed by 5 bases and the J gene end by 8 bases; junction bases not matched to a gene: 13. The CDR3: CASSITGGPSMGYTF. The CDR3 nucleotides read TGTGCCAGCAGCATCACAGGGGGACCTTCTATGGGCTACACCTTC.

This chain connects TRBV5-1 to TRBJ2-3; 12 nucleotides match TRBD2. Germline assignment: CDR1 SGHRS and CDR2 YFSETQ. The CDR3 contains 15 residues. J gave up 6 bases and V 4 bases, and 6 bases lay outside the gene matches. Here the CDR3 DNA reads TGCGCCAGCAGCGCTACTAGCGGGGGGCGGGATACGCAGTATTTT. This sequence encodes CASSATSGGRDTQYF.

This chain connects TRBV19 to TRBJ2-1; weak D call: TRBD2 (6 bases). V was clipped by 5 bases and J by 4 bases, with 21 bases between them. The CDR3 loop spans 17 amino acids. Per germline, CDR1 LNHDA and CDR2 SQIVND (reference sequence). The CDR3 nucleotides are TGTGCCAGTAGTGCTGAACCGACTAGATCTGCATACAATGAGCAGTTCTTC. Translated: CASSAEPTRSAYNEQFF.

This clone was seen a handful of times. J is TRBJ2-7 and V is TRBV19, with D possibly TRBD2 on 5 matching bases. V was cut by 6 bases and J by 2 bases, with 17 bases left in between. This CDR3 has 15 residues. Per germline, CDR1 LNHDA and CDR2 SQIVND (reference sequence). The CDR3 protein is CASRESGEGTYEQYF. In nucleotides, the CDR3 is TGTGCCAGTAGGGAAAGCGGTGAAGGTACCTACGAGCAGTACTTC.

Here the CDR3 DNA reads TGTGCCAGCAGCACAATCGCCGGGACTATCTACAATGAGCAGTTCTTC. It codes for CASSTIAGTIYNEQFF. The J gene is TRBJ2-1, the V gene TRBV7-9; 7 bases map to TRBD2. The CDR3 covers 16 residues. CDR1 and CDR2 (germline): SEHNR, FQNEAQ (reference sequence). Losses at the gene ends were 5 bases for V and 3 bases for J; bases not matched to a gene: 10.

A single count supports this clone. The CDR3 DNA is TGTGCCACCAGCAGAGAGGCGGCGGGTGAAGCTTTCTTT. Translating gives CATSREAAGEAFF. The chain carries TRBV15 and TRBJ1-1; D ambiguous. Per germline, CDR1 LNHNV and CDR2 YYDKDF (reference sequence). This CDR3 is built from 13 residues. The ends were cut back, 0 bases at V and 7 bases at J, with 9 bases in the middle.

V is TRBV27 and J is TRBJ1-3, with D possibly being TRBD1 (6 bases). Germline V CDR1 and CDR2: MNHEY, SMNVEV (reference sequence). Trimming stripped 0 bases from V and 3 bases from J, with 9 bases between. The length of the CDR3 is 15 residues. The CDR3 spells CASSLSGRGGNTIYF. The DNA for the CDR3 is TGTGCCAGCAGTTTATCTGGCAGGGGTGGAAACACCATATATTTT.

CDR3 bases: TGTGCCAGCAGTTTAGGGACAGGGGGCCTCGTGGGCAATCAGCCCCAGCATTTT. Protein product: CASSLGTGGLVGNQPQHF. The genes are TRBV28 and TRBJ1-5, with TRBD1 identical over 12 bases. Germline V CDR1 and CDR2: MDHEN, SYDVKM. The ends lost 2 bases at V and 2 bases at J; junction bases unmatched: 7. This CDR3 spans 18 amino acids.

The CDR3 DNA reads TGTGCCAGCGGGGGACAGGGGGCAAGGTCTGAAGCTTTCTTT. Encoded protein: CASGGQGARSEAFF. This chain joins TRBV2 and TRBJ1-1, with 12 bases aligning to TRBD1. The CDR3 has 14 amino acids. The V and J ends lost 8 bases and 6 bases, in that order; junction bases with no gene match: 7. Germline CDR1 is SNHLY and CDR2 is FYNNEI.

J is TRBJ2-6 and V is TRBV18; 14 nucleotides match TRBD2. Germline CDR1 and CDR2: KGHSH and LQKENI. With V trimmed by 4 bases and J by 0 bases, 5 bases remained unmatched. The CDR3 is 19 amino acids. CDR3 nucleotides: TGTGCCAGCTCACTCCGGACTAGCGGGGGGCCCTCTGGGGCCAACGTCCTGACTTTC. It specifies CASSLRTSGGPSGANVLTF.

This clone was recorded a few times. In DNA, the CDR3 is TGTGCCGGAAGGACAGGACATAGCAATCAGCCCCAGCATTTT. Translating gives CAGRTGHSNQPQHF. The J gene is TRBJ1-5, the V gene TRBV28, with 7 bases that match TRBD1. The CDR3 has 14 residues. Germline V lookup: CDR1 MDHEN, CDR2 SYDVKM. V trimming: 11 bases; J trimming: 0 bases; junction bases outside the gene matches: 7.

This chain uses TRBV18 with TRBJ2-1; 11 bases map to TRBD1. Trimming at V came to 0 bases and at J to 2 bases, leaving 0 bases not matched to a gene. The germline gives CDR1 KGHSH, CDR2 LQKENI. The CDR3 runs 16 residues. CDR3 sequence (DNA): TGTGCCAGCTCACCACCGGGACAGGGGGCCTACAATGAGCAGTTCTTC. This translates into CASSPPGQGAYNEQFF.

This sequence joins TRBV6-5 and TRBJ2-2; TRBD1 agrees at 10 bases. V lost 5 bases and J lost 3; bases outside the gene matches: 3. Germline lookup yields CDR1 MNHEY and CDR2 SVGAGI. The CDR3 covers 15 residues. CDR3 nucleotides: TGTGCCAGCAGTCCAGGGACAGGGGACACCGGGGAGCTGTTTTTT. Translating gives CASSPGTGDTGELFF.

As DNA, the CDR3 is TGCGCCAGCAGTGTCGGCGGGGGGGCAACAGATACGCAGTATTTT. As protein: CASSVGGGATDTQYF. The chain uses TRBV10-2 and TRBJ2-3, with 9 bases identical to TRBD2. The CDR3 is made up of 15 amino acids. The V gene end was trimmed by 4 bases and the J gene end by 3 bases; junction bases not matched to a gene: 5. Germline lookup yields CDR1 WSHSY and CDR2 SAAADI.

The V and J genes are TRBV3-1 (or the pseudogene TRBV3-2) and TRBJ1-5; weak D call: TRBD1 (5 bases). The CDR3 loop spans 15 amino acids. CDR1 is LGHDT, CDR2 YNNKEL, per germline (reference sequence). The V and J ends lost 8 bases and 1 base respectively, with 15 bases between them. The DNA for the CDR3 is TGTGCCAGCGGGCCGGGGGGAATCAGCAATCAGCCCCAGCATTTT. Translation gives CASGPGGISNQPQHF.

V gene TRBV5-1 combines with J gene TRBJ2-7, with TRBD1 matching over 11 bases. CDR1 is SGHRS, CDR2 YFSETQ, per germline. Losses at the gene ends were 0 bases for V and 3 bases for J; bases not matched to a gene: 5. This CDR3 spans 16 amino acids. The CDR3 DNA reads TGCGCCAGCAGCTTGGGGAGCGGGACAGGGGGCTACGAGCAGTACTTC. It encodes CASSLGSGTGGYEQYF.

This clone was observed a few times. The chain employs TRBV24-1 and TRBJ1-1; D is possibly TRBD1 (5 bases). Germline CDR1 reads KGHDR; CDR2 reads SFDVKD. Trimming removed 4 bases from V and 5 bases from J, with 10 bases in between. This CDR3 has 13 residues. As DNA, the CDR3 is TGTGCCACCAGTGACGATAAGGGGACTGAAGCTTTCTTT. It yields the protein CATSDDKGTEAFF.

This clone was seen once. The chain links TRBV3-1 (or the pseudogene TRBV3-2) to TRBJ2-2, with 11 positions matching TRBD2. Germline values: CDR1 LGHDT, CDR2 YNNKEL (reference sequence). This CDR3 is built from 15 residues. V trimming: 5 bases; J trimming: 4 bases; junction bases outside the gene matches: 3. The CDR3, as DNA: TGTGCCAGCAGCTTAGCGGGGGGGCCCACCGGGGAGCTGTTTTTT. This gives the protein CASSLAGGPTGELFF.